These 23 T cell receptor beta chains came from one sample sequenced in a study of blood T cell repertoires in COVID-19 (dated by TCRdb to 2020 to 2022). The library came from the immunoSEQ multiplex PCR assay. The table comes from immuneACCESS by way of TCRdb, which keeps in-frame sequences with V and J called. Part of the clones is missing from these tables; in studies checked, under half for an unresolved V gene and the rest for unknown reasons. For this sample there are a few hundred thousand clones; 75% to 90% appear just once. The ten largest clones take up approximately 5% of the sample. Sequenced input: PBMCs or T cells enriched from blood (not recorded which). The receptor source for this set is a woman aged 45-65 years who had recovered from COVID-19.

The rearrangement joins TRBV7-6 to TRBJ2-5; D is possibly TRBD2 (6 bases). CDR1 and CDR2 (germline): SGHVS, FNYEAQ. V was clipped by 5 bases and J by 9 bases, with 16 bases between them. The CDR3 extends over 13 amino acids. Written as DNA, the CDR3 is TGTGCCAGCAGCGCAGGGACCGGCGGGGCCCAGTACTTC. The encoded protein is CASSAGTGGAQYF.

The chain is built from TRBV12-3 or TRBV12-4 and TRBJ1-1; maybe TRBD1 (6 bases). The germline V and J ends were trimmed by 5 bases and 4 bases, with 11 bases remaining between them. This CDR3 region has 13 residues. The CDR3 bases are TGTGCCAGCAGTCCCGGGACAAGCACTGAAGCTTTCTTT. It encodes CASSPGTSTEAFF.

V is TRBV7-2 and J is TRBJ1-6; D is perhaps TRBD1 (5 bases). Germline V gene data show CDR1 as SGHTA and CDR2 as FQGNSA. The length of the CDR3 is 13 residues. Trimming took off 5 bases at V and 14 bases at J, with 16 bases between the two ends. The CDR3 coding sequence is TGTGCCAGCAGCGTCCTACAGGCCTTGTCCCTCCACTTT. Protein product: CASSVLQALSLHF.

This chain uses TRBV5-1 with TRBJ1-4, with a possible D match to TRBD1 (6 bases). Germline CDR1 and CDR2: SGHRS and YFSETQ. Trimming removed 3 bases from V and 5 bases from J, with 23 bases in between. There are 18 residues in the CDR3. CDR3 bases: TGCGCCAGCAGCTCTAGGGCCGGGACAAGAGTCCCGAATGAAAAACTGTTTTTT. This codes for CASSSRAGTRVPNEKLFF.

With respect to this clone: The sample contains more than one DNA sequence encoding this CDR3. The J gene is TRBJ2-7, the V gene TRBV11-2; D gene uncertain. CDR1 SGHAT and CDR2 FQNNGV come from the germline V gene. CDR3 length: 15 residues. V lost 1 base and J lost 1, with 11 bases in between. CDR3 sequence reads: CASSLGPGGSYEQYF. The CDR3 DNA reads TGTGCCAGCAGCTTAGGACCAGGTGGGTCCTACGAGCAGTACTTC.

This CDR3 reads CASSPLVAGFGGNSPLHF. The CDR3, as DNA: TGTGCCAGCAGCCCTTTGGTTGCGGGGTTTGGGGGTAATTCACCCCTCCACTTT. The V call is TRBV7-6, the J call TRBJ1-6; a weak D match, TRBD1 (5 bases). This CDR3 comprises 18 residues. The V end was cut by 5 bases, the J end by 6 bases, with 23 bases between. The germline V gene has CDR1 SGHVS and CDR2 FNYEAQ.

CDR3 region: CASSFGTGVGSTEAFF. Written as DNA, the CDR3 is TGTGCCAGTAGTTTCGGGACAGGGGTAGGGAGCACTGAAGCTTTCTTT. This chain joins TRBV19 and TRBJ1-1; 10 bases align to TRBD1. The CDR3 loop spans 16 amino acids. V shed 5 bases, J shed 4 bases, and the junction held 10 bases outside the gene matches. The germline V gene encodes CDR1 LNHDA and CDR2 SQIVND (reference sequence).

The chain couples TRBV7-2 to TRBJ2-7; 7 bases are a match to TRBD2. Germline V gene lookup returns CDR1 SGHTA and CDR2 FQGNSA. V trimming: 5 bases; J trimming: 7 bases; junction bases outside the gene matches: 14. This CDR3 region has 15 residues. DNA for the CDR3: TGTGCCAGCAGCCCAGTCTCGGGGGGAGTATGGGAGCAGTACTTC. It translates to CASSPVSGGVWEQYF.

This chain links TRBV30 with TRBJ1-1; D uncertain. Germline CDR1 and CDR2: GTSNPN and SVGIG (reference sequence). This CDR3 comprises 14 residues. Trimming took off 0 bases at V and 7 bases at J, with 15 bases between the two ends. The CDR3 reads CAWSVRGGPGEAFF. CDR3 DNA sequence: TGTGCCTGGAGTGTACGGGGAGGCCCCGGTGAAGCTTTCTTT.

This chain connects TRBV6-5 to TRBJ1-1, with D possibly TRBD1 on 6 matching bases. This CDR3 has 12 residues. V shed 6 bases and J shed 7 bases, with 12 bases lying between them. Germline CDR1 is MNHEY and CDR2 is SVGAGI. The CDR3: CASRGGEGEAFF. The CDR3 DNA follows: TGTGCCAGCAGAGGGGGGGAGGGTGAAGCTTTCTTT.

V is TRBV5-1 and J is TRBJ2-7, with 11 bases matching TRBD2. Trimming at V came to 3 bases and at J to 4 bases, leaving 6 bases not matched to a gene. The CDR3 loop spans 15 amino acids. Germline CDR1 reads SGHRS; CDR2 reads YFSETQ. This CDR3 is CASSSTSGRRYEQYF. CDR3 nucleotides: TGCGCCAGCAGCTCCACTAGCGGGAGACGGTACGAGCAGTACTTC.

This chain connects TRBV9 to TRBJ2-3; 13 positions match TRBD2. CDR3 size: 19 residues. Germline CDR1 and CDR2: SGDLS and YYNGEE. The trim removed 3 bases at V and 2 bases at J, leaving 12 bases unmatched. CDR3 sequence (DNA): TGTGCCAGCAGCGCGAGACTAGCGGGGGGCGGAAGTATCACAGATACGCAGTATTTT. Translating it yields CASSARLAGGGSITDTQYF.

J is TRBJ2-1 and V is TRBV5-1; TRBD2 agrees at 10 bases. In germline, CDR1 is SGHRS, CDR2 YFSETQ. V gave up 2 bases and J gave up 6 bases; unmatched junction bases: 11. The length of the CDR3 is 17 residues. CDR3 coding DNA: TGCGCCAGCAGCTTCGTAGCGGGGGGTCTTAGTACCAATGAGCAGTTCTTC. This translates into CASSFVAGGLSTNEQFF.

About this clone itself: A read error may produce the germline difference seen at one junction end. In DNA form, the CDR3 reads TGTGCCGGCAGCGCCCCGACAGCGGGAAACTACAATGAGCAGTTCTTC. It yields the protein CAGSAPTAGNYNEQFF. The gene calls are TRBV9 and TRBJ2-1, with 7 bases identical to TRBD2. Germline V lookup: CDR1 SGDLS, CDR2 YYNGEE. CDR3 length: 16 residues.

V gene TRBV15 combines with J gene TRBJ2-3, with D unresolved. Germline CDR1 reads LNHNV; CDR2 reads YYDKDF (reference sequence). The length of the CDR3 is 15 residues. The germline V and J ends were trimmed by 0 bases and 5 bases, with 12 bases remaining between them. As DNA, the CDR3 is TGTGCCACCAGCAGAGAAGCCCACGGGTTAGATACGCAGTATTTT. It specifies CATSREAHGLDTQYF.

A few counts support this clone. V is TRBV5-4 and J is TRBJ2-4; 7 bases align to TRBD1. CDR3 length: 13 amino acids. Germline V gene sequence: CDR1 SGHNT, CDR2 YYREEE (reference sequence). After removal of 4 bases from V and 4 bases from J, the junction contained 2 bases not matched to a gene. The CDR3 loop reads CASSETGKNIQYF. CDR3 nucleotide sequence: TGTGCCAGCAGCGAGACAGGGAAAAACATTCAGTACTTC. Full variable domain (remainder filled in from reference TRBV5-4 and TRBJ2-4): ETGVTQSPTHLIKTRGQQVTLRCSSQSGHNTVSWYQQALGQGPQFIFQYYREEENGRGNFPPRFSGLQFPNYSSELNVNALELDDSALYLCASSETGKNIQYFGAGTRLSVL.

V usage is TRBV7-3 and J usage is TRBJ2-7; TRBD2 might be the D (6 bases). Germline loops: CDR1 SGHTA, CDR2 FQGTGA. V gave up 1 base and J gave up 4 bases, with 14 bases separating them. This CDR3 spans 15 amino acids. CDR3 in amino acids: CASSLMASAGYEQYF. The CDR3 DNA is TGTGCCAGCAGCTTAATGGCTAGCGCTGGTTACGAGCAGTACTTC.

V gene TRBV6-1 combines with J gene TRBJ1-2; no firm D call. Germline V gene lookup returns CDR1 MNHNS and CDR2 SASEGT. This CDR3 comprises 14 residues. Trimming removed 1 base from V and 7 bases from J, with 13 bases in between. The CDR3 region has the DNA TGTGCCAGCAGTGAAGGGTGGAGAGGCTCTGGCTACACCTTC. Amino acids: CASSEGWRGSGYTF.

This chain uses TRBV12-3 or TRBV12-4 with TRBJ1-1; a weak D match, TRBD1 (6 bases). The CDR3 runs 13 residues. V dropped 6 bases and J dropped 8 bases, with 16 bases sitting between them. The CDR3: CASSTTGWGEAFF. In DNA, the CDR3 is TGTGCCAGCAGCACTACAGGGTGGGGGGAAGCTTTCTTT.

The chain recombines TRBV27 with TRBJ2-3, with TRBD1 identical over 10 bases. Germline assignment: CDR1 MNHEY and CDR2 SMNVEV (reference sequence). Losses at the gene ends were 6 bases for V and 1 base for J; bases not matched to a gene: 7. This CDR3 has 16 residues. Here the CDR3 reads CASSPFDRGRTDTQYF. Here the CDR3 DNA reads TGTGCCAGCAGCCCCTTTGACAGGGGGCGCACAGATACGCAGTATTTT.

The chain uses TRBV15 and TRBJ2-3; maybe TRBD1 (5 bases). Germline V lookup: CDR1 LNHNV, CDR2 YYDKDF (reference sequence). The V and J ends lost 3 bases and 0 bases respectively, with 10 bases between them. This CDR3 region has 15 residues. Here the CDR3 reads CATSRPDRSTDTQYF. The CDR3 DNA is TGTGCCACCAGCAGGCCCGACAGAAGCACAGATACGCAGTATTTT.

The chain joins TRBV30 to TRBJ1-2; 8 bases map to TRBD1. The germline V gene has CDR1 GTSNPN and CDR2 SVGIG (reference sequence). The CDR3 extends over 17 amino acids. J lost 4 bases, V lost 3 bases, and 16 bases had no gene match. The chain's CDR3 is CAWSRVQGGLSSYGYTF. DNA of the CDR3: TGTGCCTGGAGCAGAGTACAGGGGGGTCTTTCTAGCTATGGCTACACCTTC.

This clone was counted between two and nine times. The CDR3 nucleotides read TGTGCCAGTAGTACTCGCCCCGGGACAAATTATGAACTGTTTTTT. Its translation: CASSTRPGTNYELFF. This chain connects TRBV19 to TRBJ1-4; TRBD1 is a possible D gene (6 bases). Trimming cost V 4 bases and J 12 bases, with 21 bases left between them. CDR1 and CDR2 (germline): LNHDA, SQIVND (reference sequence). The CDR3 totals 15 residues.